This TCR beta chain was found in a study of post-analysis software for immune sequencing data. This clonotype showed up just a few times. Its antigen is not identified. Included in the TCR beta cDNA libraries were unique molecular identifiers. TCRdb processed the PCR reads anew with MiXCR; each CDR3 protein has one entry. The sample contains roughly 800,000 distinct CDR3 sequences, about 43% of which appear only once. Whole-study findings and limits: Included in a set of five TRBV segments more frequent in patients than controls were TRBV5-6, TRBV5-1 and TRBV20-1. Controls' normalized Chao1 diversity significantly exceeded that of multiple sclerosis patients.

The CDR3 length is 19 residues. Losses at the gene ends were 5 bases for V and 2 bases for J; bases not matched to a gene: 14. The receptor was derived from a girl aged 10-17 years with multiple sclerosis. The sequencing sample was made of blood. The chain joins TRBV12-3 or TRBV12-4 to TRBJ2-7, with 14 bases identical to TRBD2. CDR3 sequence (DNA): TGTGCCAGCAGTAACCGACTAGCGGGAGGGCCAAATAACCCCTACGAGCAGTACTTC. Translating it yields CASSNRLAGGPNNPYEQYF.